This T cell receptor (beta chain) comes out of a study of blood T cells in healthy people across ages. The donors, all healthy, were Caucasians living in Russia, aged roughly 6 to 100. A second PCR of roughly 7 to 11 cycles used a sample-barcoded 5' primer and a J-beta primer mix. One entry per CDR3 protein, called by TCRdb with MiXCR from the 5' RACE reads. The sample gives 1.5 million to 2 million distinct CDR3 sequences, approximately 39% of which show up once; about 21% is in the top ten. About this clonotype itself: Its cognate antigen is unknown.

Study-wide points: Naive CD4+ cells and diversity were both higher in long-lived donors than in aged donors.

The TCR sequence derives from a human donor in good health. The sample consisted of blood.

CDR3 protein: CASSPDDRVGGYTF. The DNA of the CDR3 is TGTGCCAGCAGCCCGGACGACAGGGTAGGAGGCTACACCTTC. The chain uses TRBV4-2 and TRBJ1-2; 7 bases agree with TRBD1. CDR1 is LGHNA and CDR2 is YNFKEQ in the germline V gene. V shed 4 bases and J 8 bases; nucleotides not matched to a gene: 10. The CDR3 covers 14 residues.